These T cell receptor beta chains were read from a single sample in a study of blood T cells in healthy people across ages. In TCRdb, the 5' RACE reads were re-called with MiXCR into one record per CDR3 protein. The sample holds under 800,000 distinct CDR3 sequences, under 25% seen once. Input material: blood. All receptors come from a man between 65 and 79 years old in good health. Each CDR3 is given with its conserved first and last residue. Each record gives: CDR3 length, V gene, D gene, J gene, clone size, CDR3 DNA, CDR3 protein. A D gene is named only where the DNA matches it firmly. A clone size is listed for some rows: how often the clone was seen (once, few, many), or a class if it is expanded.

14	TRBV20-1	.	TRBJ1-1	.	TGCAGTGCAAATCTCCGGGACCTGAACACTGAAGCTTTCTTT	CSANLRDLNTEAFF
13	TRBV5-1	.	TRBJ2-4	few	TGCGCCAGCAGCGAAGACCCGAAAAACATTCAGTACTTC	CASSEDPKNIQYF
16	TRBV28	TRBD1	TRBJ1-2	few	TGTGCCAGCAGTCCCCCGGCAGGGGGCCAGTGGTACGGCTACACCTTC	CASSPPAGGQWYGYTF
14	TRBV20-1	.	TRBJ1-6	.	TGCAGTGCTAGAGTTACTCAGGGTTCTTCACCCCTCCACTTT	CSARVTQGSSPLHF
15	TRBV9	TRBD1	TRBJ1-2	.	TGTGCCAGCAGCGTAGAAGACAGGGCCGGCTATGGCTACACCTTC	CASSVEDRAGYGYTF
18	TRBV12-3/TRBV12-4	TRBD2	TRBJ2-1	.	TGTGCCAGCAGTTTGTCACTAGCGGGAGGGCTTAGAAACAATGAGCAGTTCTTC	CASSLSLAGGLRNNEQFF
12	TRBV20-1	.	TRBJ1-3	.	TGCAGTGCTAGGACCTCTGGAAACACCATATATTTT	CSARTSGNTIYF
14	TRBV19	TRBD1	TRBJ1-2	few	TGTGCCAGTAGTACCCCGGGGACAGGCTCTGGCTACACCTTC	CASSTPGTGSGYTF
14	TRBV7-2	.	TRBJ2-4	.	TGTGCCAGCAGCTTAGGGTCTATCCAAAACATTCAGTACTTC	CASSLGSIQNIQYF
11	TRBV20-1	.	TRBJ2-7	.	TGCAGTACGGGACGGGACTACGAGCAGTACTTC	CSTGRDYEQYF
14	TRBV5-1	.	TRBJ1-2	few	TGCGCCAGCAGCTTGGGAACAATGGGCTATGGCTACACCTTC	CASSLGTMGYGYTF
17	TRBV11-2	TRBD2	TRBJ2-1	few	TGTGCCAGCAGCTTGCCCCCAACTAGCGGGAGTAGAAATGAGCAGTTCTTC	CASSLPPTSGSRNEQFF
14	TRBV3-1	TRBD2	TRBJ2-7	many	TGTGCCAGCAGCCGCTCGGGGAGGGGATACGAGCAGTACTTC	CASSRSGRGYEQYF
16	TRBV3-1	TRBD1	TRBJ2-7	few	TGTGCCAGCAGCCAAGATCTCGGGACAGGCTCCTACGAGCAGTACTTC	CASSQDLGTGSYEQYF
15	TRBV29-1	TRBD1	TRBJ2-6	.	TGCAGCGTGGCGACAGGGAACTCTGGGGCCAACGTCCTGACTTTC	CSVATGNSGANVLTF
16	TRBV7-3	.	TRBJ1-3	few	TGTGCCAGCAGCTTATCTGACACCAACTCTGGAAACACCATATATTTT	CASSLSDTNSGNTIYF
14	TRBV12-3/TRBV12-4	.	TRBJ2-7	.	TGTGCCAGCAGTGCCCGGGACTCCTCCTACGAGCAGTACTTC	CASSARDSSYEQYF
14	TRBV5-1	TRBD2	TRBJ2-5	.	TGCGCCAGCAGTACTAGCGGGATTCGGGAGACCCAGTACTTC	CASSTSGIRETQYF
12	TRBV29-1	.	TRBJ2-5	few	TGCAGCGTTGATTTGGTCGGTGAGACCCAGTACTTC	CSVDLVGETQYF
15	TRBV15	.	TRBJ2-2	many	TGTGCCACCAGCAGAGAATCGTCTTCCACCGGGGAGCTGTTTTTT	CATSRESSSTGELFF
13	TRBV28	.	TRBJ1-1	many	TGTGCCAGCAGCGCCGGTGTGGAGCGTGAAGCTTTCTTT	CASSAGVEREAFF
13	TRBV29-1	.	TRBJ2-7	.	TGCAGCGCCGGAGGCGGGGTAGCCTACGAGCAGTACTTC	CSAGGGVAYEQYF
15	TRBV9	.	TRBJ2-2	.	TGTGCCAGCAGCGTAGAGGGCCCCGCGGAAGGGGAGCTGTTTTTT	CASSVEGPAEGELFF
16	TRBV3-1	TRBD1	TRBJ2-2	.	TGTGCCAGCAGCCAAGAGGCGACAGGGGTCACCGGGGAGCTGTTTTTT	CASSQEATGVTGELFF
16	TRBV6-1	TRBD2	TRBJ2-5	few	TGTGCCAGCAGTGCCAGCGGGGGCCTCGCCAAAAAGACCCAGTACTTC	CASSASGGLAKKTQYF
15	TRBV28	.	TRBJ1-4	many	TGTGCCAGCAGCTCCCCCGGACTAGAGGCTGAAAAACTGTTTTTT	CASSSPGLEAEKLFF
15	TRBV4-3	.	TRBJ2-5	many	TGCGCCAGCAGCCAAGATCGAAAGGTTAAGGAGACCCAGTACTTC	CASSQDRKVKETQYF
15	TRBV29-1	TRBD1	TRBJ2-3	.	TGCAGCGTCGGGACCGGGACAGGGACCACAGATACGCAGTATTTT	CSVGTGTGTTDTQYF
14	TRBV10-3	.	TRBJ2-7	few	TGTGCCATCAGTGGGGGTAAGAACCCCTACGAGCAGTACTTC	CAISGGKNPYEQYF
15	TRBV18	TRBD1	TRBJ2-6	few	TGTGCCAGCTCACCAGACACCGGGACAGGCAGCCTACTGACTTTC	CASSPDTGTGSLLTF
13	TRBV5-6	TRBD1	TRBJ1-1	few	TGTGCCAGCAGCTCCGGGACAGACACTGAAGCTTTCTTT	CASSSGTDTEAFF
13	TRBV11-2	.	TRBJ2-1	few	TGTGCGTGGGGTCTAACCGCCTACAATGAGCAGTTCTTC	CAWGLTAYNEQFF
14	TRBV24-1	.	TRBJ2-5	.	TGTGCCACCAGTGACCCCGGACAAGCGGAGACCCAGTACTTC	CATSDPGQAETQYF
14	TRBV7-2	.	TRBJ2-1	.	TGTGCCAGCAGCTTAGAGGTGGGAAGTGATGTGCAGTTCTTC	CASSLEVGSDVQFF
15	TRBV10-3	TRBD1	TRBJ2-2	.	TGTGCCACCCAAACAGGGGGCGCGAACACCGGGGAGCTGTTTTTT	CATQTGGANTGELFF
13	TRBV6-1	.	TRBJ2-5	few	TGTGCCAGCAGACCGACAGGATTGAAGACCCAGTACTTC	CASRPTGLKTQYF
15	TRBV20-1	TRBD2	TRBJ2-3	.	TGCAGTGCTGCTCGCGGGAGGGCCAATTGGGATACGCAGTATTTT	CSAARGRANWDTQYF
13	TRBV12-3/TRBV12-4	.	TRBJ2-5	few	TGTGCCAGCAGGCCTACAACCCAAGAGACCCAGTACTTC	CASRPTTQETQYF
15	TRBV27	TRBD2	TRBJ2-1	once	TGTGCCAGCAGTTTAACAGCCGGGACTAGTAATGAGCAGTTCTTC	CASSLTAGTSNEQFF
14	TRBV2	.	TRBJ2-2	few	TGTGCCAGCAGTGGGCTACCATGGCCCAGGGAGCTGTTTTTT	CASSGLPWPRELFF
14	TRBV25-1	.	TRBJ2-7	.	TGTGCCAGCAGTGCGGACTCCCACTCCTACGAGCAGTACTTC	CASSADSHSYEQYF
14	TRBV9	.	TRBJ2-7	many	TGTGCCAGCAGCGTAGGACAGAATGGCTACGAGCAGTACTTC	CASSVGQNGYEQYF
15	TRBV7-9	TRBD1	TRBJ1-1	many	TGTGCCAGCAGCTTAGTAGAAACAGGGGGAACTGAAGCTTTCTTT	CASSLVETGGTEAFF
13	TRBV20-1	.	TRBJ2-7	.	TGCAGTGCTAGCTCTCAAACCTCCTACGAGCAGTACTTC	CSASSQTSYEQYF
16	TRBV5-6	.	TRBJ2-2	.	TGTGCCAGCAGCCCCCGACTTAGACAGAACACCGGGGAGCTGTTTTTT	CASSPRLRQNTGELFF
17	TRBV3-1	TRBD1	TRBJ2-2	few	TGTGCCAGCAGCCAACCCGGGACAGGGGCGCACGGCGGGGAGCTGTTTTTT	CASSQPGTGAHGGELFF
14	TRBV4-3	.	TRBJ1-2	few	TGCGCCAGCAGCCAAGACCAGGTTGCCGGGGGCTACACCTTC	CASSQDQVAGGYTF
14	TRBV4-1	.	TRBJ1-5	.	TGCGCCAGCAGCCAGACGCGGGGGAATCAGCCCCAGCATTTT	CASSQTRGNQPQHF
13	TRBV27	.	TRBJ2-5	many	TGTGCCAGCAGATCAACAGGGTGGCAGACCCAGTACTTC	CASRSTGWQTQYF
15	TRBV29-1	.	TRBJ1-1	few	TGCAGCGTTGAAGATCTGGGCAGGGCACGCGGGGAAGCTTTCTTT	CSVEDLGRARGEAFF